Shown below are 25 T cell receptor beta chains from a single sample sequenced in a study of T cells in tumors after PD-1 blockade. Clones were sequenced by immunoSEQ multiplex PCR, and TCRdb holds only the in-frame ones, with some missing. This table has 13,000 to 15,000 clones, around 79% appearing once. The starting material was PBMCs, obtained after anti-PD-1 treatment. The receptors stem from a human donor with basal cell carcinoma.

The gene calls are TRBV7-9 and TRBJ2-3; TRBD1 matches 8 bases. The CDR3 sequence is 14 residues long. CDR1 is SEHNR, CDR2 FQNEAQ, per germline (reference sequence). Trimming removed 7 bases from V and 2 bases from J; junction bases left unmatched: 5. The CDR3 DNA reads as TGTGCCAGCACCGGGACAGGTGACACAGATACGCAGTATTTT. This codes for CASTGTGDTDTQYF.

The CDR3 coding sequence is TGTGCCTGGAGTACAGGGCGTCCCTCCTACAATGAGCAGTTCTTC. Translation: CAWSTGRPSYNEQFF. The chain joins TRBV30 to TRBJ2-1, with D possibly being TRBD1 (6 bases). The V gene's germline CDR1 is GTSNPN and CDR2 SVGIG (reference sequence). The CDR3 is 15 amino acids. Trimming took off 2 bases at V and 0 bases at J, with 11 bases between the two ends.

CDR3 loop: CASRTGGNQPQHF. The CDR3 DNA sequence: TGTGCCAGCAGGACAGGAGGAAATCAGCCCCAGCATTTT. The chain uses TRBV6-6 and TRBJ1-5; D perhaps matches TRBD1 (6 bases). V dropped 6 bases and J dropped 4 bases, with 10 bases sitting between them. The CDR3 runs to 13 residues. The germline CDR1 and CDR2 sequences are MNHNY and SVGAGI (reference sequence).

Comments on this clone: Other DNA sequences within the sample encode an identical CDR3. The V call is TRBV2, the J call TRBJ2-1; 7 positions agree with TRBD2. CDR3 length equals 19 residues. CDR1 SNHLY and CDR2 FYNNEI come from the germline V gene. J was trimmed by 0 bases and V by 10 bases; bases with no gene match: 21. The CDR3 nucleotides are TGTGCCACCTGTTACGGGTGGGCGGGGGTGGGGAGCTCCTACAATGAGCAGTTCTTC. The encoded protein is CATCYGWAGVGSSYNEQFF.

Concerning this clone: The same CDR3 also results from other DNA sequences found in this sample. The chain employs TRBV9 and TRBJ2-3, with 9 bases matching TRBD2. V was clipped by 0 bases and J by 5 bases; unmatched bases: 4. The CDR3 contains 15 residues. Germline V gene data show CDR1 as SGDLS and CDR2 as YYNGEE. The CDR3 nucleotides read TGTGCCAGCAGCGTAGGGCGGGGGGGTGTAGATACGCAGTATTTT. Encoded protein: CASSVGRGGVDTQYF.

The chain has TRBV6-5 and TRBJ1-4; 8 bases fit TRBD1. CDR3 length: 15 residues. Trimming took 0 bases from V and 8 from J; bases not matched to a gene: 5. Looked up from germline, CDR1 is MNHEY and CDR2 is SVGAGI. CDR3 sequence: CASSYSFSGGEKLFF. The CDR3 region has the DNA TGTGCCAGCAGTTACTCGTTCTCAGGGGGCGAAAAACTGTTTTTT.

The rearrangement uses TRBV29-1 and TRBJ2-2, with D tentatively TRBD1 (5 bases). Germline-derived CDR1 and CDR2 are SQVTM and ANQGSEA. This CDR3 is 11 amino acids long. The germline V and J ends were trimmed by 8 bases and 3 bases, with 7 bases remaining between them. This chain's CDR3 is CSSRDTGELFF. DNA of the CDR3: TGCAGCTCCAGGGACACCGGGGAGCTGTTTTTT.

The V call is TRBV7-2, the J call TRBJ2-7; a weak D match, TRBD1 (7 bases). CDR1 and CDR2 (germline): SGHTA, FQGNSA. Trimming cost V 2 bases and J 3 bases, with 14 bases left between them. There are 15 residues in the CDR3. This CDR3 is CASSLRRGRDYEQYF. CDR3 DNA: TGTGCCAGCAGCTTAAGGAGGGGGCGGGACTACGAGCAGTACTTC.

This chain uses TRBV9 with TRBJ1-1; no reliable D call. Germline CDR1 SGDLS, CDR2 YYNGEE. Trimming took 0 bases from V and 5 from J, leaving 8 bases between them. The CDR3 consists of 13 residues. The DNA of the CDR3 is TGTGCCAGCAGCGTAGAGCTCAGGACTGAAGCTTTCTTT. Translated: CASSVELRTEAFF.

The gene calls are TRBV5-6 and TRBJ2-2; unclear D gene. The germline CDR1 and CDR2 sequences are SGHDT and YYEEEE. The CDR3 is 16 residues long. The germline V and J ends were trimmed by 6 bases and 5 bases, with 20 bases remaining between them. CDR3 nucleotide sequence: TGTGCCAGCACCGCTTTATATCTCAGAACTACCGGGGAGCTGTTTTTT. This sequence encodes CASTALYLRTTGELFF.

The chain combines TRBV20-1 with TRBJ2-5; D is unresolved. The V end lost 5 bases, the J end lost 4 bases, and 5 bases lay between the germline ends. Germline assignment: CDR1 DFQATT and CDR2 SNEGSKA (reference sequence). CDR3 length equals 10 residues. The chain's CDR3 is CSAAAETQYF. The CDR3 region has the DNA TGCAGTGCTGCCGCAGAGACCCAGTACTTC.

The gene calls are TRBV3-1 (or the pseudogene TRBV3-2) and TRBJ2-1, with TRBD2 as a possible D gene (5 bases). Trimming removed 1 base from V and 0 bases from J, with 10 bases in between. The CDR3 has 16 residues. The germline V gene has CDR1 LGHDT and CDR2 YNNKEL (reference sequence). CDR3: CASSQVPGSSYNEQFF. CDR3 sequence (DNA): TGTGCCAGCAGCCAAGTACCGGGGAGCTCCTACAATGAGCAGTTCTTC.

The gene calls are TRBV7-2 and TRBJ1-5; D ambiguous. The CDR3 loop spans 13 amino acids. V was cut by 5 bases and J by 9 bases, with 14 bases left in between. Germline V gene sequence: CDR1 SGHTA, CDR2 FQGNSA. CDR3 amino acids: CASSPEFQRPQHF. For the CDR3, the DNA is TGTGCCAGCAGCCCAGAGTTTCAAAGGCCCCAGCATTTT.

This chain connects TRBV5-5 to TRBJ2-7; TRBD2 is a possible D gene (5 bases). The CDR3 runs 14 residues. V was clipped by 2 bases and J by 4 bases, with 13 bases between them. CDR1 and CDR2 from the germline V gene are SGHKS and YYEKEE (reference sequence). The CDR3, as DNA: TGTGCCAGCAGCTTTGCAGGAGGCCCGTACGAGCAGTACTTC. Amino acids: CASSFAGGPYEQYF.

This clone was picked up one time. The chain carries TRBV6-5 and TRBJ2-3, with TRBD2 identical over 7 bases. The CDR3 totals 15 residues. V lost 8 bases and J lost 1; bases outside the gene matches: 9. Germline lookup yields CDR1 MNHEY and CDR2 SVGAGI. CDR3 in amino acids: CASGAGNWGTDTQYF. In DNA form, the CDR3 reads TGTGCCAGCGGAGCGGGGAATTGGGGCACAGATACGCAGTATTTT.

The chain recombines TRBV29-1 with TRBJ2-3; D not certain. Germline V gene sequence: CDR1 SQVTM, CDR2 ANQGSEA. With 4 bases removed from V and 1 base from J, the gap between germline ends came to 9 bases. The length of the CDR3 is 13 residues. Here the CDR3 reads CSVAWAGTDTQYF. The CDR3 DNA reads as TGCAGCGTTGCTTGGGCAGGCACAGATACGCAGTATTTT.

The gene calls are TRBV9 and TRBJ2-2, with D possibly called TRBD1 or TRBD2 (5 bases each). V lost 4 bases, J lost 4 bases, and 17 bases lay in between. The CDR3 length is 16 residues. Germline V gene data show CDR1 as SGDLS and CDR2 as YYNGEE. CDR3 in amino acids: CASSPSPGARTGELFF. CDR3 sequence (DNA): TGTGCCAGCAGCCCAAGCCCCGGGGCCCGCACCGGGGAGCTGTTTTTT.

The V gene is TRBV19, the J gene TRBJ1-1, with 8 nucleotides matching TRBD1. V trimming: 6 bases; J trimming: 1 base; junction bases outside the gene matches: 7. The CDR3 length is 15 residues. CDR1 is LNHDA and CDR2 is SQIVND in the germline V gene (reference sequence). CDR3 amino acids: CASRHRTGPNTEAFF. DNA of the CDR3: TGTGCCAGTAGACATAGGACAGGGCCGAACACTGAAGCTTTCTTT.

CDR3: CASSIGTWRNNEQFF. The CDR3 DNA follows: TGTGCCAGTAGTATAGGGACGTGGCGGAACAATGAGCAGTTCTTC. The chain employs TRBV19 and TRBJ2-1; no firm D call. V was trimmed by 1 base and J by 5 bases, leaving 12 bases between them. The CDR3 spans 15 residues. Germline CDR1 reads LNHDA; CDR2 reads SQIVND (reference sequence).

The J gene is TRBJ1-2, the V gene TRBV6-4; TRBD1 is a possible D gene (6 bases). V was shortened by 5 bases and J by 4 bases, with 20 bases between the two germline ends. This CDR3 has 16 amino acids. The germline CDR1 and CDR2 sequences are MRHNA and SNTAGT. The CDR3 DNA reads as TGTGCCAGCAGTCCGAACAGGAAGGAAGGGGGCTATGGCTACACCTTC. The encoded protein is CASSPNRKEGGYGYTF.

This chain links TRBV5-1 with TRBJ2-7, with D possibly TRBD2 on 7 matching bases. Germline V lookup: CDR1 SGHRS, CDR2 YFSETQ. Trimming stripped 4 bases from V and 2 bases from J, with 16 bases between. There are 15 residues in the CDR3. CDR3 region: CASSTGGRGTYEQYF. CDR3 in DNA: TGCGCCAGCAGCACGGGAGGCAGGGGCACCTACGAGCAGTACTTC.

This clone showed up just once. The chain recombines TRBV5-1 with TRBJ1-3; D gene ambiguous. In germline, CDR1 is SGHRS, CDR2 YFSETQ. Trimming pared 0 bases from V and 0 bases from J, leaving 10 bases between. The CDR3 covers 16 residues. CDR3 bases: TGCGCCAGCAGCTTGGTCCCAGTAAACTCTGGAAACACCATATATTTT. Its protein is CASSLVPVNSGNTIYF.

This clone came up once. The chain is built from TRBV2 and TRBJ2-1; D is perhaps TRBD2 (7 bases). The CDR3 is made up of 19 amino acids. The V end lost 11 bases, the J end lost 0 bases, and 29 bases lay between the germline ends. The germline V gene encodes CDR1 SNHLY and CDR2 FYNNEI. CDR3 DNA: TGTGCCTGCTGTGATGGGGGGGCGGGGTTGGGGAGCTCCTACAATGAGCAGTTCTTC. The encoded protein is CACCDGGAGLGSSYNEQFF.

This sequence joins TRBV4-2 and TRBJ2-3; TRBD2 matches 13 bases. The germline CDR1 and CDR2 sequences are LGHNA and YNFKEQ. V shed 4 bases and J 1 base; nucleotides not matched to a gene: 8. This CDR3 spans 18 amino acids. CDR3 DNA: TGTGCCAGCAGCCCTCGGTTAGGACTAGCGGGGGGCACAGATACGCAGTATTTT. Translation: CASSPRLGLAGGTDTQYF.

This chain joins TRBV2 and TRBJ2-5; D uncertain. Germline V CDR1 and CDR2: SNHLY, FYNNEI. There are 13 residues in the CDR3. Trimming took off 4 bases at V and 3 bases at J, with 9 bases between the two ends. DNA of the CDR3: TGTGCCAGCAGTGTTCAACTGAAAGAGACCCAGTACTTC. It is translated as CASSVQLKETQYF. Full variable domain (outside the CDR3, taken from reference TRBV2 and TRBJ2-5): EPEVTQTPSHQVTQMGQEVILRCVPISNHLYFYWYRQILGQKVEFLVSFYNNEISEKSEIFDDQFSVERPDGSNFTLKIRSTKLEDSAMYFCASSVQLKETQYFGPGTRLLVL.